This T cell receptor beta chain came from a study of cytomegalovirus exposure and HLA in healthy donors. Remarks on this clone: The antigen is undetermined.

The PCR employed 60 Vbeta primers together with 13 Jbeta primers. Original processing methods: In a later analysis, the count reached 76 million or so unique TCR beta chains, with 8.5 million to 14 million shared. The repertoire was sequenced with immunoSEQ multiplex PCR; TCRdb's copy has only in-frame clones and lacks some. The V and J calls and clone size are taken from that table; D and trimming were inferred from the DNA. The top ten hold around 6.6% of the sample, which has 150,000 to 200,000 clones, around 80% seen once. Findings of the study overall: HLA allele associations emerged for around 15,000 TCR beta sequences in a later analysis, at 0.05 false discovery rate. The study listed roughly 160 cytomegalovirus-associated TCR beta chains.

Germline CDR1 reads MNHEY; CDR2 reads SVGAGI. The CDR3 consists of 15 residues. V shed 2 bases and J 7 bases; nucleotides not matched to a gene: 5. This sequence was found in a man between 45 and 60 years old in good health and CMV-seropositive. The chain couples TRBV6-5 to TRBJ2-1; 10 positions match TRBD2. The sample comprised PBMCs. DNA of the CDR3: TGTGCCAGCAGTTACCTAGCGGGAGTCAAAAATGAGCAGTTCTTC. As protein: CASSYLAGVKNEQFF.